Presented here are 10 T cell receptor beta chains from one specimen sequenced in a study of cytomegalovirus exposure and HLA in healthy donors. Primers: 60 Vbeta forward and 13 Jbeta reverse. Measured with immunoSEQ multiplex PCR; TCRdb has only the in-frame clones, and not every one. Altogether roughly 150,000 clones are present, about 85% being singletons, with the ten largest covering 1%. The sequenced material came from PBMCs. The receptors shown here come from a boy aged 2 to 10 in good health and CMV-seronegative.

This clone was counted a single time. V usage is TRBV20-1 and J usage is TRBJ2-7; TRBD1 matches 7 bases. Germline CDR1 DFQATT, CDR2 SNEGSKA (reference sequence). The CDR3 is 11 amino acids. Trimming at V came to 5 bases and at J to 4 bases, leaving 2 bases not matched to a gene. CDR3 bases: TGCAGTGCTGAACAGGGGTACGAGCAGTACTTC. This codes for CSAEQGYEQYF.

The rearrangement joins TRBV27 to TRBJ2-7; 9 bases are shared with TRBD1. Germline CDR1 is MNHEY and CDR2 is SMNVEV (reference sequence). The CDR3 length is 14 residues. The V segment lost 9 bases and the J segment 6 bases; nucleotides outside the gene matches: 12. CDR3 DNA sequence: TGTGCCAGTAGTAAGACAGGGGGGATGCGCGAGCAGTACTTC. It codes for CASSKTGGMREQYF.

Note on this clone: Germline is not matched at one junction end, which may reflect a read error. The CDR3 here is CSSSLGTGDGYTF. CDR3 DNA: TGTTCCAGCAGCCTAGGGACAGGGGATGGCTACACCTTC. The chain links TRBV7-9 to TRBJ1-2, with 10 bases identical to TRBD1. Germline loops: CDR1 SEHNR, CDR2 FQNEAQ (reference sequence). The CDR3 consists of 13 residues.

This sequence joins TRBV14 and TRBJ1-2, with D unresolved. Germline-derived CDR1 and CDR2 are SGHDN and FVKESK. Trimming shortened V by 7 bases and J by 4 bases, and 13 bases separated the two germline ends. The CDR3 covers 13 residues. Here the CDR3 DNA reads TGTGCCAGCATGAGCCGAGGAGGCTATGGCTACACCTTC. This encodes CASMSRGGYGYTF.

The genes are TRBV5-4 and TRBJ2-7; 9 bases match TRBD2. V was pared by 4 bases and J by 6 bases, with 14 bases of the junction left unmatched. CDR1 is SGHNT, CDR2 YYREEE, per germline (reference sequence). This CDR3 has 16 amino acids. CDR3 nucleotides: TGTGCCAGCAGCCCTGGGGGGACTAGCATCCCAAGCGAGCAGTACTTC. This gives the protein CASSPGGTSIPSEQYF.

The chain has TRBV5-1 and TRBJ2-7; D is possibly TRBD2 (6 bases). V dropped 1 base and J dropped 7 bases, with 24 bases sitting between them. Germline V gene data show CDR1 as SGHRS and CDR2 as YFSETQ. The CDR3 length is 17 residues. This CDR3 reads CASSLRETPLDGGEQYF. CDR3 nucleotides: TGCGCCAGCAGCTTGCGGGAGACTCCGCTCGACGGGGGAGAGCAGTACTTC.

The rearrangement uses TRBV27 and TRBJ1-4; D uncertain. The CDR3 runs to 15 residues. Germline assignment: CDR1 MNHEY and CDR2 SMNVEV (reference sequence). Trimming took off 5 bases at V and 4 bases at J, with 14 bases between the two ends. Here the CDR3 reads CASSPRATRNEKLFF. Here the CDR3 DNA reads TGTGCCAGCAGTCCCCGAGCGACTCGTAATGAAAAACTGTTTTTT.

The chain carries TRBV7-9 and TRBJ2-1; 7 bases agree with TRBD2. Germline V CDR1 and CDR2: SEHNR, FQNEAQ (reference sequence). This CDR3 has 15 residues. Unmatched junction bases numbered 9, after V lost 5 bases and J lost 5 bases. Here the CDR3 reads CASSPHAGVNNEQFF. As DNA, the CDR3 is TGTGCCAGCAGCCCACACGCGGGGGTGAACAATGAGCAGTTCTTC.

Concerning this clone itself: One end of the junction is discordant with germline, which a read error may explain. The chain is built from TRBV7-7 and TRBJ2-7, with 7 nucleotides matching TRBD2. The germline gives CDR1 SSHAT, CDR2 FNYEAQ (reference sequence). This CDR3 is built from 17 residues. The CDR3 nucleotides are TGTGCTAGCAGCCCTTATCCTACTAGCGCTGTGATCTACGAGCAGTACTTC. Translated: CASSPYPTSAVIYEQYF.

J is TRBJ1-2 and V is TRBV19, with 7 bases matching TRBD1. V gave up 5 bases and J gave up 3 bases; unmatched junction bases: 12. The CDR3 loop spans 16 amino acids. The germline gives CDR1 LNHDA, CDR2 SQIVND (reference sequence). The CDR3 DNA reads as TGTGCCAGTAGTGCGACCCACAAAGACAGGGACTATGGCTACACCTTC. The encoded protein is CASSATHKDRDYGYTF.